This T cell receptor beta chain is from a study of blood T cell repertoires in COVID-19. Study as a whole: The samples span acute and convalescent COVID-19 from the United States, Italy and Spain. From T cells, B-cell-depleted T cells, or PBMCs came the material, which was cDNA or gDNA.

Germline V gene lookup returns CDR1 KGHSH and CDR2 LQKENI. Germline trimming cut 3 bases from V and 6 bases from J; bases unmatched to any gene: 7. There are 16 residues in the CDR3. The authors' processing: Nucleated cell number was recorded as an estimate derived from reference gene primer amplification. The repertoire was sequenced with immunoSEQ multiplex PCR; TCRdb's copy has only in-frame clones and lacks some. The DNA was the basis for D and trimming; V, J and clone size are from that table. In the table there are 20,000 to 25,000 clones, approximately 84% of which are singletons. This TCR came from a woman older than 75 with acute or convalescent COVID-19. The V call is TRBV18, the J call TRBJ2-2; 10 nucleotides agree with TRBD2. Sequenced input: peripheral blood. This CDR3 is CASSPSSGRAAGELFF. CDR3 DNA: TGTGCCAGCTCACCCTCGAGCGGGAGGGCCGCCGGGGAGCTGTTTTTT.